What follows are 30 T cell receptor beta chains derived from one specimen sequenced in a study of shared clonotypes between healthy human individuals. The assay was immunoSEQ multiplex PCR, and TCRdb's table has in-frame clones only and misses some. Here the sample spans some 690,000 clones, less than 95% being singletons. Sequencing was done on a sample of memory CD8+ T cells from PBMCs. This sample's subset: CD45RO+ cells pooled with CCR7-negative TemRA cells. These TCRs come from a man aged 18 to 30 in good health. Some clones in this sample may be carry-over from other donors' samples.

The CDR3 DNA reads TGTGCCAGCAGTCCTTGGCACAGGGGGAAGGGGGATACGCAGTATTTT. Translating it yields CASSPWHRGKGDTQYF. The chain carries TRBV28 and TRBJ2-3, with 8 bases identical to TRBD1. The germline CDR1 and CDR2 sequences are MDHEN and SYDVKM. The trim removed 5 bases at V and 6 bases at J, leaving 13 bases unmatched. The CDR3 totals 16 residues.

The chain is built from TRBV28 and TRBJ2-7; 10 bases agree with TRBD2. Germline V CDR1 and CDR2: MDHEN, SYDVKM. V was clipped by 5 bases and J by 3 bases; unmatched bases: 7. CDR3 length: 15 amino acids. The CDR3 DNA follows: TGTGCCAGCAGTCCCAGGCTAGCGGGAGACTACGAGCAGTACTTC. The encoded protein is CASSPRLAGDYEQYF.

The CDR3 protein is CASLGTAETDTQYF. The CDR3 DNA sequence: TGTGCCAGCTTGGGGACAGCCGAGACAGATACGCAGTATTTT. The genes are TRBV5-4 and TRBJ2-3; 7 bases align to TRBD1. V dropped 7 bases and J dropped 3; count of bases not matched to a gene: 8. CDR3 length: 14 residues. Germline CDR1 SGHNT, CDR2 YYREEE (reference sequence).

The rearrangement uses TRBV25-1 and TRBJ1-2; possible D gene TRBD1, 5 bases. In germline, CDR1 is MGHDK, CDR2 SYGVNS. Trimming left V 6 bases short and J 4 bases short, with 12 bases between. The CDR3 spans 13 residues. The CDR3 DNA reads TGTGCCAGCAGCGATATCGGGGGCTATGGCTACACCTTC. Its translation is CASSDIGGYGYTF.

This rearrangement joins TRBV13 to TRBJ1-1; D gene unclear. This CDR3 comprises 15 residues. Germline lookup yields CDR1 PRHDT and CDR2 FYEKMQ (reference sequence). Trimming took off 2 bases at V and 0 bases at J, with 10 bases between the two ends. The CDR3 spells CASSLSPDLNTEAFF. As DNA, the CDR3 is TGTGCCAGCAGCTTATCCCCGGACCTGAACACTGAAGCTTTCTTT.

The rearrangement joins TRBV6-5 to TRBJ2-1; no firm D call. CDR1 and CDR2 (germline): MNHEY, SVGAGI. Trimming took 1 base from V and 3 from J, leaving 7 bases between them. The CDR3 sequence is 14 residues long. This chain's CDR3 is CASSYYIGYNEQFF. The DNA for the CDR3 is TGTGCCAGCAGTTACTATATCGGCTACAATGAGCAGTTCTTC.

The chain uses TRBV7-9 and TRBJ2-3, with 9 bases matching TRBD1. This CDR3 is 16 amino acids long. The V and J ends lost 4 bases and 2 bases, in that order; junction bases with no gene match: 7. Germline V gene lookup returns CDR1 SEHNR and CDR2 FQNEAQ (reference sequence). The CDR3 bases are TGTGCCAGCAGCTCAGGGACAGGGTTATTCACAGATACGCAGTATTTT. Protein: CASSSGTGLFTDTQYF.

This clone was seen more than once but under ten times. The CDR3 bases are TGTGCCAGCAGTCACCTCTCAACTAGCGGGACCACCGGGGAGCTGTTTTTT. Its translation is CASSHLSTSGTTGELFF. V usage is TRBV27 and J usage is TRBJ2-2; 10 bases agree with TRBD2. J was trimmed by 4 bases and V by 5 bases; bases with no gene match: 10. Germline-derived CDR1 and CDR2 are MNHEY and SMNVEV (reference sequence). CDR3 length equals 17 residues.

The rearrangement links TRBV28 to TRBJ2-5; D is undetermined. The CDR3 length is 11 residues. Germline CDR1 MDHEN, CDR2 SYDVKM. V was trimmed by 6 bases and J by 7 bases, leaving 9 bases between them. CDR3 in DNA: TGTGCCAGCAGCCAGGCCGGGACCCAGTACTTC. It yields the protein CASSQAGTQYF.

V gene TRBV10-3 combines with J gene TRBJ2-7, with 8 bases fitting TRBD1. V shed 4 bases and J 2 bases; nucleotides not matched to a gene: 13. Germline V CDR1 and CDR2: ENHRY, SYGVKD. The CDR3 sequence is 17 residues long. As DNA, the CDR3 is TGTGCCATCAGTGCGACTCACCGGGACAGGATAACCTACGAGCAGTACTTC. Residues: CAISATHRDRITYEQYF.

The CDR3 coding sequence is TGTGCCAGTAGTATTGGGGCGAGCGGGAGCAATGAGCAGTTCTTC. This encodes CASSIGASGSNEQFF. This sequence joins TRBV19 and TRBJ2-1, with TRBD2 identical over 8 bases. The CDR3 consists of 15 residues. The V gene end was trimmed by 3 bases and the J gene end by 6 bases; junction bases not matched to a gene: 7. CDR1 is LNHDA and CDR2 is SQIVND in the germline V gene (reference sequence).

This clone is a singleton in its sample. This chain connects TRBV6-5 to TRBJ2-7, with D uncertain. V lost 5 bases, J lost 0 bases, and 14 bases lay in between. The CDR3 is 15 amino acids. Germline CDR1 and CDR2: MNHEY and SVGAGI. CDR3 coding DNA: TGTGCCAGCAGTCCCTCCCGGACGGTCTCCTACGAGCAGTACTTC. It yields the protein CASSPSRTVSYEQYF.

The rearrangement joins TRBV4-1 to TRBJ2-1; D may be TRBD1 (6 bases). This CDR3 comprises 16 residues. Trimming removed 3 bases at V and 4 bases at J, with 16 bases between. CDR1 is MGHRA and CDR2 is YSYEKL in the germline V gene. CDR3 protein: CASSQGPDRQYNEQFF. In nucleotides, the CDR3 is TGCGCCAGCAGCCAGGGTCCCGACAGGCAATACAATGAGCAGTTCTTC.

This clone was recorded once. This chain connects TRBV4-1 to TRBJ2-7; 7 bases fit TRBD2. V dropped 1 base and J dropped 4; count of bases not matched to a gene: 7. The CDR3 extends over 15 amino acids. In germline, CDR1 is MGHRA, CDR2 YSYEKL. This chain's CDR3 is CASSQVQSGKYEQYF. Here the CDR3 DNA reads TGCGCCAGCAGCCAAGTTCAAAGCGGGAAATACGAGCAGTACTTC.

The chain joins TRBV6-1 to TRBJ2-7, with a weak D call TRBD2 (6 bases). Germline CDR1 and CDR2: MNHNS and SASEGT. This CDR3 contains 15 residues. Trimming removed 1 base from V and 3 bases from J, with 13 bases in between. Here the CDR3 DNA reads TGTGCCAGCAGTGAAGGACTCTCGGGGGACTACGAGCAGTACTTC. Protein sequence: CASSEGLSGDYEQYF.

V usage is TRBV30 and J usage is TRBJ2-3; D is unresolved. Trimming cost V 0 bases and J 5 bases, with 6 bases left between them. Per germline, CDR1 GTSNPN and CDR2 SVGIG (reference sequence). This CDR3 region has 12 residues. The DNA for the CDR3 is TGTGCCTGGAGTGTTACAGAAGATACGCAGTATTTT. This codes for CAWSVTEDTQYF.

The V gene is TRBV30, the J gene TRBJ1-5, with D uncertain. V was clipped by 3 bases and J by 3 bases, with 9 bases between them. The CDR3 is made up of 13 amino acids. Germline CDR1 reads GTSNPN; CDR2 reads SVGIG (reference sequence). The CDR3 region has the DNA TGTGCCTGGAGCAACGAGCCCAATCAGCCCCAGCATTTT. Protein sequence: CAWSNEPNQPQHF.

The CDR3 DNA follows: TGTGCCAGCAGTTCAACAGGATATCATGAGACCCAGTACTTC. Its protein is CASSSTGYHETQYF. V gene TRBV27 combines with J gene TRBJ2-5; maybe TRBD1 (5 bases). CDR3 length: 14 residues. Germline V CDR1 and CDR2: MNHEY, SMNVEV (reference sequence). The V gene lost 4 bases and the J gene lost 5 bases, with 14 bases spanning the gap.

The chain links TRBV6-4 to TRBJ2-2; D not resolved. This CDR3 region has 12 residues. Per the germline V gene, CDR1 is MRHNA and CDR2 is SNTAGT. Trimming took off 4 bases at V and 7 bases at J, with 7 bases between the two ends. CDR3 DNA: TGTGCCAGCAGTGGGGCTTACGGGGAGCTGTTTTTT. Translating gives CASSGAYGELFF.

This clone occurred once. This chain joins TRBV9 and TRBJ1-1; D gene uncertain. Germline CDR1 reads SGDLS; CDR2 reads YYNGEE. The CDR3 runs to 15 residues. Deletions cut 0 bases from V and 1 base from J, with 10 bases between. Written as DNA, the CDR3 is TGTGCCAGCAGCGTAGTTCATGGGTCGAACACTGAAGCTTTCTTT. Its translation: CASSVVHGSNTEAFF.

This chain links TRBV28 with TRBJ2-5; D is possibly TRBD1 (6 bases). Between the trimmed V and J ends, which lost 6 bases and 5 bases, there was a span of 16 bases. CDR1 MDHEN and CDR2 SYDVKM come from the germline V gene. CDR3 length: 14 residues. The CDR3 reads CASSPGAGVETQYF. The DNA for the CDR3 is TGTGCCAGCAGCCCAGGAGCAGGGGTGGAGACCCAGTACTTC.

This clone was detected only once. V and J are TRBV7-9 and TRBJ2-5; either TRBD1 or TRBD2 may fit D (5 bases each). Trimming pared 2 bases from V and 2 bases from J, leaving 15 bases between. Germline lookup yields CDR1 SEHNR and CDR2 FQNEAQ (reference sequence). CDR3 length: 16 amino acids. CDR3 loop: CASSLPTSGSQETQYF. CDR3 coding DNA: TGTGCCAGCAGCTTACCTACCTCAGGGAGTCAAGAGACCCAGTACTTC. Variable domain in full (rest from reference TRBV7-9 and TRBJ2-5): DTGVSQNPRHKITKRGQNVTFRCDPISEHNRLYWYRQTLGQGPEFLTYFQNEAQLEKSRLLSDRFSAERPKGSFSTLEIQRTEQGDSAMYLCASSLPTSGSQETQYFGPGTRLLVL.

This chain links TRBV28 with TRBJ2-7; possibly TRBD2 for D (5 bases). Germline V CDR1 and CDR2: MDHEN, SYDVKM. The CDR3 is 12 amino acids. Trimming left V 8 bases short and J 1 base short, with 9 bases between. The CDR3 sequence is CASGSGSYEQYF. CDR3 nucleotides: TGTGCCAGCGGAAGCGGATCCTACGAGCAGTACTTC.

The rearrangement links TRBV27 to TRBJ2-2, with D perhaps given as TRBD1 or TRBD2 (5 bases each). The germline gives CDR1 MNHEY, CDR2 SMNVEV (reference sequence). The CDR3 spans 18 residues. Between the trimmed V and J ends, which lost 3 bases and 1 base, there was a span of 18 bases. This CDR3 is CASSLRGPAGLNTGELFF. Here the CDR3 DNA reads TGTGCCAGCAGTTTGAGGGGCCCGGCGGGCTTGAACACCGGGGAGCTGTTTTTT.

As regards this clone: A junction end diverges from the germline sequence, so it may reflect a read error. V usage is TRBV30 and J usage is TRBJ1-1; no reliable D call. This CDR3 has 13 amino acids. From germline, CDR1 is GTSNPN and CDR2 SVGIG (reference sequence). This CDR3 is CARRELWEPEAFF. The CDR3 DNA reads TGTGCCCGGAGGGAACTCTGGGAGCCTGAAGCTTTCTTT.

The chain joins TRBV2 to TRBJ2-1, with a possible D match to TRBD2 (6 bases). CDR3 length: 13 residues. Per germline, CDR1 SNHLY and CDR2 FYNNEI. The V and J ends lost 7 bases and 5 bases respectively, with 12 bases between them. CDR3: CASTVLADNEQFF. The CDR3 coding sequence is TGTGCCAGCACGGTATTAGCGGACAATGAGCAGTTCTTC.

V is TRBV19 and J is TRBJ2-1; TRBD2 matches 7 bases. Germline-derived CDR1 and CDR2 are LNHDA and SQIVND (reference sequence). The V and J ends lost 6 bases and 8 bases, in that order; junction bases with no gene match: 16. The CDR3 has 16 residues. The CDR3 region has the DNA TGTGCCAGTAGCCTCTACCCTGGGCGGGAGCGTTATGAGCAGTTCTTC. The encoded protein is CASSLYPGRERYEQFF.

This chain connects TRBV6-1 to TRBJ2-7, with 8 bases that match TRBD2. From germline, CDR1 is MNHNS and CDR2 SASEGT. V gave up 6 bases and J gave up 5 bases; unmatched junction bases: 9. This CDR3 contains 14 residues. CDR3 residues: CASSVSGRIHEQYF. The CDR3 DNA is TGTGCCAGCAGCGTAAGCGGGAGAATCCACGAGCAGTACTTC.

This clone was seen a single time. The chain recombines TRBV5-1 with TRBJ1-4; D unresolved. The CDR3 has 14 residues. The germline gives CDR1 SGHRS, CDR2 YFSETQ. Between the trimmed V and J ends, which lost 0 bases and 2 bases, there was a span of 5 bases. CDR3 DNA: TGCGCCAGCAGCTTGGGCCGGACTAATGAAAAACTGTTTTTT. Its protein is CASSLGRTNEKLFF.

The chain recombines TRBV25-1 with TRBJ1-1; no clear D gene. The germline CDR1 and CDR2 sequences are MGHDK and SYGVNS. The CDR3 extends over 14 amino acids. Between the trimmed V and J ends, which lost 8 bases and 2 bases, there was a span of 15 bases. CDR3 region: CASSQNWANTEAFF. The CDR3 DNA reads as TGTGCCAGCTCACAGAACTGGGCTAACACTGAAGCTTTCTTT.